The source of this TCR beta chain is a study of T cell clonotyping in hematopoietic cell transplantation. With V trimmed by 0 bases and J by 6 bases, 6 bases remained unmatched. CDR3 size: 14 residues. Germline V gene data show CDR1 as SGDLS and CDR2 as YYNGEE. This clone was seen only a few times. What it binds is unknown. Findings and limits, study-wide: At the given depth, recipient repertoires were over 95% de novo clonotypes. Recipient TCR diversity dropped after transplant; expanded clonotypes rose from day 30 to 180. Higher Inverse Simpson Index values in graft donor and pretransplant recipient predicted broader posttransplant TCR diversity. CD4 and CD8 repertoire contributions could not be separated without sorting.

The table came from immunoSEQ multiplex PCR; TCRdb's copy has only in-frame clones and leaves some out. Of approximately 12,000 clones listed, 80% to 90% are singletons. This chain uses TRBV9 with TRBJ2-7; 7 bases align to TRBD2. The source of this sequence is a female patient between 55 and 75 years old who had an allogeneic stem cell transplant from an unrelated donor, so the T cells may come from the graft donor. Some clones in this sample may be carry-over from other donors' samples. The specimen was PBMCs, collected 100 days after allogeneic stem cell transplant. CDR3 in DNA: TGTGCCAGCAGCGTAGTAGCGGGTTTGGGCGAGCAGTACTTC. It is translated as CASSVVAGLGEQYF.